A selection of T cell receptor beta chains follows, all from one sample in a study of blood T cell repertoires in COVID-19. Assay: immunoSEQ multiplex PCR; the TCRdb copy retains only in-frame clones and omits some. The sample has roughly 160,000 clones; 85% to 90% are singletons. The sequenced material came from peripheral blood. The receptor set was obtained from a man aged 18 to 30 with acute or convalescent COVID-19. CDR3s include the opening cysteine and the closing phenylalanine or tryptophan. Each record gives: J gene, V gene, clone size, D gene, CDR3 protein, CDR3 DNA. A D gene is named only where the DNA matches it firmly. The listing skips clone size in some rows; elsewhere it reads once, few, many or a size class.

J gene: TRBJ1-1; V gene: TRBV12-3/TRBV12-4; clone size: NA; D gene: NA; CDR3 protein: CASSQGVVTEAFF; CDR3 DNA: TGTGCCAGCAGCCAAGGGGTTGTCACTGAAGCTTTCTTT
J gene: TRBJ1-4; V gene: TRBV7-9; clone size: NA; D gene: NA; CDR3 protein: CASSLGATNEKLFF; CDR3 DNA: TGTGCCAGCAGCTTAGGAGCAACTAATGAAAAACTGTTTTTT
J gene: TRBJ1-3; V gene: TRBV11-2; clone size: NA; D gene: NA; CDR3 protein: CASSLVAGNTIYF; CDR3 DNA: TGTGCCAGCAGCTTGGTGGCCGGAAACACCATATATTTT
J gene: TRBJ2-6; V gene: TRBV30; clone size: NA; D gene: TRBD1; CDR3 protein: CAWSTGQVFSLSGANVLTF; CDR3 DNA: TGTGCCTGGAGTACCGGACAGGTTTTTAGCCTCTCTGGGGCCAACGTCCTGACTTTC
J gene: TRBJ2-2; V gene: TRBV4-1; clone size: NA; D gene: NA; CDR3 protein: CASSQDLAATTGELFF; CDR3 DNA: TGCGCCAGCAGCCAAGATTTAGCAGCCACCACCGGGGAGCTGTTTTTT
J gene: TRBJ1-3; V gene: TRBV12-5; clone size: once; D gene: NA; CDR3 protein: CATSQELTGNTIYF; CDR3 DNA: TGTGCTACCAGCCAGGAACTTACTGGAAACACCATATATTTT
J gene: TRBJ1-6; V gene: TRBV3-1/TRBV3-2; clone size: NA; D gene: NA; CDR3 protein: CASTQAAGGRNSPLHF; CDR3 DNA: TGTGCCAGCACCCAGGCGGCGGGGGGGCGGAATTCACCCCTCCACTTT
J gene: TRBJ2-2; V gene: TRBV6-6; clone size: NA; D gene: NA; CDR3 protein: CASSLPVGGLNTGELFF; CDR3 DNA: TGTGCCAGCAGTCTACCCGTTGGCGGACTGAACACCGGGGAGCTGTTTTTT
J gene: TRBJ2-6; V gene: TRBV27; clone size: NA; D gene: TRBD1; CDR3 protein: CASRGTGTRSGANVLTF; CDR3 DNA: TGTGCCAGCAGAGGGACAGGGACCCGCTCTGGGGCCAACGTCCTGACTTTC
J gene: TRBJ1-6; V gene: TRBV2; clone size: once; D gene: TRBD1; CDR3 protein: CASSLEVAPGGFKSPLHF; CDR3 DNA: TGTGCCAGCAGCTTGGAAGTGGCGCCAGGGGGATTTAAGTCACCCCTCCACTTT
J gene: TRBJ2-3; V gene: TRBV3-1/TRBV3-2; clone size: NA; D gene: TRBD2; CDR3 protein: CASSPDPGGGTQYF; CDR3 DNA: TGTGCCAGCAGCCCCGACCCGGGAGGGGGTACGCAGTATTTT
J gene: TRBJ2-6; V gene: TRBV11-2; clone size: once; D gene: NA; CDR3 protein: CASSLLGDSGANVLTF; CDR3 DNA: TGTGCCAGCAGCTTATTAGGGGACTCTGGGGCCAACGTCCTGACTTTC
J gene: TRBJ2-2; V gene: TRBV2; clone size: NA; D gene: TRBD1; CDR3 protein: CASRGQGANTGELFF; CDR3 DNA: TGTGCCAGCAGGGGACAGGGGGCAAACACCGGGGAGCTGTTTTTT
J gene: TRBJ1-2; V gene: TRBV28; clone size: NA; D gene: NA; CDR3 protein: CASSQPGDLSGYTF; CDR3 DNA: TGTGCCAGCAGTCAGCCAGGGGATCTATCTGGCTACACCTTC
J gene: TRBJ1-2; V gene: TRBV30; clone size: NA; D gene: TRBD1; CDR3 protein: CAWSSPGQGAYGYTF; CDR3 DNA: TGTGCCTGGAGTTCTCCGGGACAGGGGGCCTATGGCTACACCTTC
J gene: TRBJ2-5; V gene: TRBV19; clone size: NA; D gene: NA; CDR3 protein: CASSSPGGADYSQYF; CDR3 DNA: TGTGCCAGTAGTAGTCCGGGGGGCGCAGATTATTCCCAGTACTTC
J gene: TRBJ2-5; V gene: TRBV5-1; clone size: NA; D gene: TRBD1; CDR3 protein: CASNRDRGGTQYF; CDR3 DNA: TGCGCCAGCAATAGGGACAGGGGTGGGACCCAGTACTTC
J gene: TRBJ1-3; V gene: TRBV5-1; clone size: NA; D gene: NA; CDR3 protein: CASSLDSPSGNTIYF; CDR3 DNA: TGCGCCAGCAGCTTGGATAGTCCCTCTGGAAACACCATATATTTT
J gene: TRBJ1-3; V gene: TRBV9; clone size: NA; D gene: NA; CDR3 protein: CASSATPGLSGNTIYF; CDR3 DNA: TGTGCCAGCAGCGCGACCCCGGGTCTCTCTGGAAACACCATATATTTT
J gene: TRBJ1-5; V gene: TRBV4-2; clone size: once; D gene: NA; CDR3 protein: CASSPGLRNQPQHF; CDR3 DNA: TGTGCCAGCAGCCCCGGACTCAGAAATCAGCCCCAGCATTTT
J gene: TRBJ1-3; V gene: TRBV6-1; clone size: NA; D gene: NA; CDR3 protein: CASSEVPGTTGNTIYF; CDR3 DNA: TGTGCCAGCAGTGAAGTTCCAGGGACAACTGGAAACACCATATATTTT
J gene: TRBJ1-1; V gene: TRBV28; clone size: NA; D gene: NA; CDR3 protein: CASSIWTDEAFF; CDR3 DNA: TGTGCCAGCAGCATTTGGACAGACGAAGCTTTCTTT
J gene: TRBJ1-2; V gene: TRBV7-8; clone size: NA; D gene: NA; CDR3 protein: CASSLLRDGYTF; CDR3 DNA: TGTGCCAGCAGCTTATTGAGGGATGGCTACACCTTC
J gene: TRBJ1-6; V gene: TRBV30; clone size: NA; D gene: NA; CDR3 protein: CAWSAQGRSPLHF; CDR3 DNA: TGTGCCTGGAGTGCCCAGGGAAGATCACCCCTCCACTTT
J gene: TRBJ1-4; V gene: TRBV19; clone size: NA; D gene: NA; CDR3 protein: CASSKGEREKLFF; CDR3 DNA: TGTGCCAGTAGTAAGGGGGAGCGGGAAAAACTGTTTTTT
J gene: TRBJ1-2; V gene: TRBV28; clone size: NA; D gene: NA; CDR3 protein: CASSCHECDGYTF; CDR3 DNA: TGTGCCAGCAGTTGCCACGAATGCGATGGCTACACCTTC
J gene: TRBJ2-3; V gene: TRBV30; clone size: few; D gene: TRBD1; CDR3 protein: CAWSVFGQGITTDTQYF; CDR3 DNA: TGTGCCTGGAGTGTCTTCGGACAGGGAATAACCACAGATACGCAGTATTTT
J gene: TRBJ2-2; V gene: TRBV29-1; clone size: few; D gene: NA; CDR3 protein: CSVDWGPGELFF; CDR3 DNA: TGCAGCGTTGATTGGGGGCCCGGGGAGCTGTTTTTT
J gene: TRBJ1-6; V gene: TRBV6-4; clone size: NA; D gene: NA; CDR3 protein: CASRGGGEDSPLHF; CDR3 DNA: TGTGCCAGCAGGGGCGGGGGTGAGGATTCACCCCTCCACTTT
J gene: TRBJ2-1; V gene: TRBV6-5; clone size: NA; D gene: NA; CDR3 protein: CASSYEQGSAIYEQFF; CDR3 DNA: TGTGCCAGCAGTTATGAACAGGGATCTGCCATCTATGAGCAGTTCTTC
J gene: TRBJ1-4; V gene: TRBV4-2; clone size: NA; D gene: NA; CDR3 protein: CASSQEISGIEKLFF; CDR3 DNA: TGTGCCAGCAGCCAAGAAATCTCAGGGATTGAAAAACTGTTTTTT
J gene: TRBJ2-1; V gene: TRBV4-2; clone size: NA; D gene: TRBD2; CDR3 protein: CASSQDPGTSGGNEQFF; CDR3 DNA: TGTGCCAGCAGCCAAGATCCCGGGACTAGCGGGGGGAATGAGCAGTTCTTC
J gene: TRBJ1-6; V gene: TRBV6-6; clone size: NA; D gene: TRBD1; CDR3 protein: CASSFTGGGGNSPLHF; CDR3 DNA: TGTGCCAGCAGTTTCACAGGGGGAGGTGGGAATTCACCCCTCCACTTT
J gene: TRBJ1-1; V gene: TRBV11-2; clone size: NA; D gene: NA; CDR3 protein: CASSPYTEAFF; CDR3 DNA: TGTGCCAGCAGCCCTTACACTGAAGCTTTCTTT
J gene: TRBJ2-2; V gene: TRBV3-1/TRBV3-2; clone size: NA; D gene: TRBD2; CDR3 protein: CASSQVTSGGTGELFF; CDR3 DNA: TGTGCCAGCAGCCAAGTAACTAGCGGGGGCACCGGGGAGCTGTTTTTT
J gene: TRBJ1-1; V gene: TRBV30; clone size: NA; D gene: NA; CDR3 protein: CAWSRGTEAFF; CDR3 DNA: TGTGCCTGGAGTAGAGGCACTGAAGCTTTCTTT
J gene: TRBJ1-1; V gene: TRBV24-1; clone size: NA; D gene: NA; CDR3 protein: CATSRGQNTEAFF; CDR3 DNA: TGTGCCACCAGTCGGGGACAGAACACTGAAGCTTTCTTT
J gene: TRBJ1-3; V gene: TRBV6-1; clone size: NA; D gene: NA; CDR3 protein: CASSAWAAGSGNTIYF; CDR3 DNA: TGTGCCAGCAGTGCCTGGGCCGCGGGCTCTGGAAACACCATATATTTT
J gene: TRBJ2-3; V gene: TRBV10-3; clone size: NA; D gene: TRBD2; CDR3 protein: CAISEGREAGGVTDTQYF; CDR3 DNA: TGTGCCATCAGTGAGGGTAGAGAGGCGGGGGGGGTCACAGATACGCAGTATTTT
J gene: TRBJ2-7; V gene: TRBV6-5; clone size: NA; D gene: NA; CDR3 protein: CASSYDGEIYEQYF; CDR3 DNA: TGTGCCAGCAGTTACGACGGGGAAATCTACGAGCAGTACTTC
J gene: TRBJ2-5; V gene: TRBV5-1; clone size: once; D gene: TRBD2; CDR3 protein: CASRDGTSGGATQYF; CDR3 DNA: TGCGCCAGCAGGGACGGGACTAGCGGGGGGGCGACCCAGTACTTC
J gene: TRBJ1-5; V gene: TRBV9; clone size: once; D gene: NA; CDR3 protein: CASSVGDNNQPQHF; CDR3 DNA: TGTGCCAGCAGCGTAGGTGACAACAATCAGCCCCAGCATTTT
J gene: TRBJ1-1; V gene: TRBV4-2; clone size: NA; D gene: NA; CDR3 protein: CASSQKGGQRNTEAFF; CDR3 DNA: TGTGCCAGCAGCCAGAAGGGGGGGCAAAGGAACACTGAAGCTTTCTTT
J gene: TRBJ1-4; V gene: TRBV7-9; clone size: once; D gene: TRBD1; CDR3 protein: CASSLGQGAPNEKLFF; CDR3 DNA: TGTGCCAGCAGCTTAGGGCAGGGGGCGCCTAATGAAAAACTGTTTTTT
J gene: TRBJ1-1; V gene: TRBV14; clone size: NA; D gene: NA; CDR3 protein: CASSQGPWEAFF; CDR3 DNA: TGTGCCAGCAGCCAAGGGCCCTGGGAAGCTTTCTTT
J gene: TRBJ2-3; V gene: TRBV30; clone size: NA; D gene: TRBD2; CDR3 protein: CAWSPIPSGGAGDTQYF; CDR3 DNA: TGTGCCTGGAGCCCAATCCCTAGCGGGGGGGCCGGGGATACGCAGTATTTT
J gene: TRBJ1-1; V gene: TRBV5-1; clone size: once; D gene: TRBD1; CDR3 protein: CASSLAGGQGFVNTEAFF; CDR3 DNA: TGCGCCAGCAGCTTGGCCGGAGGACAGGGGTTTGTGAACACTGAAGCTTTCTTT
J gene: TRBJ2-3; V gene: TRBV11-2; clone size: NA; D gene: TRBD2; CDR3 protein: CASSQPLAGGRIFGDTQYF; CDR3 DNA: TGTGCCAGCAGCCAACCCTTAGCGGGGGGGCGAATTTTTGGAGATACGCAGTATTTT
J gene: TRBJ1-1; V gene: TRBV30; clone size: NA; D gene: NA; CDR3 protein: CAWSDRPMNTEAFF; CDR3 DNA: TGTGCCTGGAGCGACAGGCCGATGAACACTGAAGCTTTCTTT
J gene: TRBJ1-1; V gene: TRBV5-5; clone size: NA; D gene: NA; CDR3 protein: CASSIQHTEAFF; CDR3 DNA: TGTGCCAGCAGCATACAGCACACTGAAGCTTTCTTT
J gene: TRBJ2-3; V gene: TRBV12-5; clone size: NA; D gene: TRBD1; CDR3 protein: CASGSGQGVTDTQYF; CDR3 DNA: TGTGCTAGTGGTTCGGGACAGGGGGTCACAGATACGCAGTATTTT
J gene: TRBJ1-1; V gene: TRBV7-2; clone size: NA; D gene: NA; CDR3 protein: CASSLARVNTEAFF; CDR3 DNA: TGTGCCAGCAGCTTAGCGCGTGTGAACACTGAAGCTTTCTTT
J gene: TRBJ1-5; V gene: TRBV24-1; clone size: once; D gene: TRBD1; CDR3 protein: CATSQTGGDQPQHF; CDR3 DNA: TGTGCCACCAGTCAGACAGGGGGCGATCAGCCCCAGCATTTT
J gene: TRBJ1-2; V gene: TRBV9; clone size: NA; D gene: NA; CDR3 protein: CASSVVSANYGYTF; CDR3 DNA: TGTGCCAGCAGCGTAGTGTCCGCTAACTATGGCTACACCTTC
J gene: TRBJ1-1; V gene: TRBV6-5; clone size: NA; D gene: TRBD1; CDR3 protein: CASRPADRVNTEAFF; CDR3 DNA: TGTGCCAGCAGACCGGCGGACAGGGTGAACACTGAAGCTTTCTTT
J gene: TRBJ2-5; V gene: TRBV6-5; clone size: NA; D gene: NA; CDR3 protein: CASSLTRISVETQYF; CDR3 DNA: TGTGCCAGCAGTCTGACTAGGATATCAGTAGAGACCCAGTACTTC